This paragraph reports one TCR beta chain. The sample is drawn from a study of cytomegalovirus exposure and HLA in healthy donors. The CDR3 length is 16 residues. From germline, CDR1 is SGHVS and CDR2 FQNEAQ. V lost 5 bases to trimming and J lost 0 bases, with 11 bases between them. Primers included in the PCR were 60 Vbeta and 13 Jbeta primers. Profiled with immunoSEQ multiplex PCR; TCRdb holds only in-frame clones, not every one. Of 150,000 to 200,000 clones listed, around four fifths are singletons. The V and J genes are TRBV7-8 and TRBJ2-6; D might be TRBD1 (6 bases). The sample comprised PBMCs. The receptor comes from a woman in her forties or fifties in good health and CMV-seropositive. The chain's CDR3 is CASSLVGGSGANVLTF. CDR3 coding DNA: TGTGCCAGCAGCCTAGTAGGGGGCTCTGGGGCCAACGTCCTGACTTTC.